This T cell receptor beta chain was recorded in a study of blood T cell repertoires in COVID-19. Of note for this clone: This CDR3 is also generated by other DNA sequences in the sample.

The assay was immunoSEQ multiplex PCR, and TCRdb's table has in-frame clones only and misses some. The sample consists of about 210,000 clones, roughly 90% of them appearing once. Germline V lookup: CDR1 SGHRS, CDR2 YFSETQ. Trimming removed 4 bases from V and 7 bases from J; junction bases left unmatched: 6. This CDR3 is built from 15 residues. The chain is built from TRBV5-1 and TRBJ2-1; TRBD2 agrees at 12 bases. The sequenced material came from peripheral blood. The TCR comes from a man aged 70-80 years with acute or convalescent COVID-19. CDR3 sequence reads: CASSPGLAGSNEQFF. CDR3 sequence (DNA): TGCGCCAGCAGCCCAGGACTAGCGGGAAGTAATGAGCAGTTCTTC.